This record concerns one TCR beta chain sequence. Its matching antigen is unknown. Used for diagnoses were clinical symptoms, serum thyroxine and TRAb, thyroid ultrasound and orbital computed tomography. The investigators amplified TCR beta CDR3 regions from RNA transcripts. Researchers ran a first-round RT-PCR on the TCR CDR3 using the HTBI primer set. One entry per CDR3 protein, called by TCRdb with MiXCR from the multiplex PCR reads. The data contain 600,000 or so distinct CDR3 sequences, 15% to 20% of them singletons. This entry comes from a study of T cells in Graves' hyperthyroidism and ophthalmopathy. Study results and caveats: Blood also contained most expanded thyroid clonotypes above 0.001. Ophthalmopathy was told apart from stable hyperthyroidism by a 13 V-J model.

Trimming left V 3 bases short and J 1 base short, with 9 bases between. The CDR3 loop spans 14 amino acids. Specimen: blood. The chain couples TRBV12-3 or TRBV12-4 to TRBJ1-1, with no clear D. The TCR originated in a woman in her twenties or thirties with Graves' hyperthyroidism. This CDR3 is CASSFLTPNTEAFF. The CDR3 DNA sequence: TGTGCCAGCAGTTTTTTAACACCGAACACTGAAGCTTTCTTT.